What follows describes a single T cell receptor beta chain. What it binds is unknown. PCR was performed using 60 Vbeta and 13 Jbeta primers. The data were produced by immunoSEQ multiplex PCR, yet TCRdb's version contains in-frame clones alone and is incomplete. The listing contains 40,000 to 60,000 clones. Healthy bone marrow donors made up the cohort. These donors counted as nominally healthy when sampled, but unrecorded immune exposures were likely. V shed 3 bases and J 6 bases; nucleotides not matched to a gene: 11. The length of the CDR3 is 18 residues. The germline V gene encodes CDR1 SGHVS and CDR2 FNYEAQ. These data are taken from a study of cytomegalovirus exposure and HLA in healthy donors. Study outcomes and limitations: The study dropped some indistinguishable V segments, TRBV6-2 and TRBV6-3 among them.

This TCR was recovered from a male donor in good health and CMV-seropositive. The sequencing input was PBMCs. The V and J genes are TRBV7-6 and TRBJ2-5, with 15 bases identical to TRBD2. The DNA of the CDR3 is TGTGCCAGCAGCTTTGACCACTTGGGACTAGCGGGGGGAAAGACCCAGTACTTC. Residues: CASSFDHLGLAGGKTQYF.